Listed here are 31 T cell receptor beta chains from one sample, sequenced in a study of T and B cells in COVID-19 patients (dated by TCRdb to about 2020). TRB repertoires were amplified from around 230-520 ng of genomic DNA extracted from blood. The sample was run on an Illumina MiSeq. Multiplex PCR with BIOMED2 TRB-A/B primer pools was used to amplify TRB rearrangements. TCRdb applied fastp at Q25 and MiXCR to the public reads, then kept only in-frame beta chains. Each entry merges the rows of one CDR3 protein and shows their most common DNA and genes. The sample records more than 13,000 distinct CDR3 sequences, less than 35% of which are singletons. The ten most abundant clones make up roughly 7% of the sample. Sequencing was carried out using blood. Receptors were obtained from a human donor who had recovered from COVID-19.

This clonotype is medium-sized in the sample. The chain couples TRBV19 to TRBJ2-1, with D possibly TRBD2 on 5 matching bases. This CDR3 spans 14 amino acids. Germline CDR1 LNHDA, CDR2 SQIVND (reference sequence). Deletions cut 7 bases from V and 0 bases from J, with 10 bases between. This chain's CDR3 is CASKSSGSYNEQFF. CDR3 nucleotides: TGTGCCAGTAAATCAAGCGGCTCCTACAATGAGCAGTTCTTC.

The chain recombines TRBV5-1 with TRBJ2-7; TRBD1 agrees at 7 bases. V lost 3 bases to trimming and J lost 2 bases; unmatched junction nucleotides: 2. Germline CDR1 reads SGHRS; CDR2 reads YFSETQ. The CDR3 length is 13 residues. The CDR3 loop reads CASSYRGPYEQYF. The CDR3 DNA follows: TGCGCCAGCAGCTACAGGGGTCCCTACGAGCAGTACTTC.

This clonotype has a handful of counts. The chain links TRBV6-1 to TRBJ1-1; no definite D call. The V and J ends lost 5 bases and 7 bases respectively, with 5 bases between them. The CDR3 loop spans 10 amino acids. The germline gives CDR1 MNHNS, CDR2 SASEGT. CDR3 sequence (DNA): TGTGCCAGCAGTCTTCTTGAAGCTTTCTTT. Its translation: CASSLLEAFF.

This chain joins TRBV29-1 and TRBJ2-5, with 8 bases matching TRBD1. The germline gives CDR1 SQVTM, CDR2 ANQGSEA. Trimming took 3 bases from V and 5 from J; bases not matched to a gene: 11. This CDR3 is 15 amino acids long. The CDR3 coding sequence is TGCAGCGTTGAGGGGGGACAGGTGCGGGTGGAGACCCAGTACTTC. It encodes CSVEGGQVRVETQYF.

The chain employs TRBV27 and TRBJ2-1, with 12 positions matching TRBD2. V lost 7 bases and J lost 9; bases outside the gene matches: 10. CDR3 length equals 15 residues. CDR1 and CDR2 (germline): MNHEY, SMNVEV (reference sequence). CDR3 coding DNA: TGTGCCAGCACCCCCCCAGGACTAGCGGGAATTGAGCAGTTCTTC. Translating gives CASTPPGLAGIEQFF.

This clonotype rates as medium-sized (0.01 to 0.1%). V usage is TRBV19 and J usage is TRBJ1-4; a weak D match, TRBD1 (5 bases). V was shortened by 7 bases and J by 7 bases, with 16 bases between the two germline ends. Germline CDR1 reads LNHDA; CDR2 reads SQIVND (reference sequence). The length of the CDR3 is 14 residues. The CDR3 protein is CASIDSGGGEKLFF. As DNA, the CDR3 is TGTGCCAGTATCGACAGCGGCGGGGGTGAAAAACTGTTTTTT.

This clonotype showed up just once. The chain is built from TRBV7-6 and TRBJ2-7, with 9 bases that match TRBD2. Germline V gives CDR1 SGHVS, CDR2 FNYEAQ. Trimming at V came to 5 bases and at J to 4 bases, leaving 18 bases not matched to a gene. This CDR3 spans 18 amino acids. In nucleotides, the CDR3 is TGTGCCAGCAGCCCGGGACTAGCAGGAGAAAGGCGCAGGTACGAGCAGTACTTC. Its translation is CASSPGLAGERRRYEQYF. Full variable domain (outside the CDR3, taken from reference TRBV7-6 and TRBJ2-7): GAGVSQSPRYKVTKRGQDVALRCDPISGHVSLYWYRQALGQGPEFLTYFNYEAQQDKSGLPNDRFSAERPEGSISTLTIQRTEQRDSAMYRCASSPGLAGERRRYEQYFGPGTRLTVT.

J is TRBJ1-2 and V is TRBV11-1, with 10 bases aligning to TRBD1. This CDR3 region has 14 residues. The J segment lost 6 bases and the V segment lost 5 bases, leaving 6 bases of the junction unmatched. Germline V gene sequence: CDR1 SGHAT, CDR2 FQDESV (reference sequence). The CDR3 DNA is TGTGCCAGCAGCCTCAGACAGGGGGCGGATGGCTACACCTTC. Its protein is CASSLRQGADGYTF.

This clonotype showed up just a few times. J is TRBJ2-7 and V is TRBV5-5; D not certain. V was trimmed by 4 bases and J by 5 bases, leaving 10 bases between them. The length of the CDR3 is 12 residues. Per the germline V gene, CDR1 is SGHKS and CDR2 is YYEKEE (reference sequence). Here the CDR3 DNA reads TGTGCCAGCAGCCCGGACGGAAACGAGCAGTACTTC. Translated, it gives CASSPDGNEQYF.

Judged by abundance, this clonotype is medium-sized. The chain joins TRBV6-5 to TRBJ2-3, with TRBD1 as a possible D gene (5 bases). This CDR3 is built from 14 residues. Germline CDR1 is MNHEY and CDR2 is SVGAGI. The V end lost 6 bases, the J end lost 6 bases, and 16 bases lay between the germline ends. DNA for the CDR3: TGTGCCAGCAGCCCCGTCAGGGCATGGGATACGCAGTATTTT. Protein sequence: CASSPVRAWDTQYF.

The chain links TRBV7-6 to TRBJ2-1, with no clear D. The CDR3 length is 15 residues. The germline V gene has CDR1 SGHVS and CDR2 FNYEAQ. Trimming cost V 0 bases and J 0 bases, with 6 bases left between them. This CDR3 reads CASSLASSSYNEQFF. CDR3 DNA: TGTGCCAGCAGCTTAGCTAGCAGCTCCTACAATGAGCAGTTCTTC.

About this clonotype: A much bigger clone sits one base away, suggesting this may be a read error. The genes are TRBV6-5 and TRBJ2-5; 12 bases are a match to TRBD1. The germline CDR1 and CDR2 sequences are MNHEY and SVGAGI. The trim removed 1 base at V and 5 bases at J, leaving 8 bases unmatched. This CDR3 is 17 amino acids long. The CDR3 nucleotides are TGTGCCAGCAGTTACTTGGGGGGACAGGGGGCAGGGGAGACCCAGTACTTC. Translation: CASSYLGGQGAGETQYF.

This clonotype was counted between two and nine times. The rearrangement links TRBV24-1 to TRBJ1-2; TRBD1 matches at 10 bases. CDR3 length: 13 residues. With 3 bases clipped from V and 7 bases from J, the junction kept 1 base outside the gene matches. Germline CDR1 and CDR2: KGHDR and SFDVKD. For the CDR3, the DNA is TGTGCCACCAGTGATAGGGACAGGGGTGGCTACACCTTC. Protein product: CATSDRDRGGYTF.

The chain recombines TRBV12-3 or TRBV12-4 with TRBJ2-7; unclear D gene. Trimming took 5 bases from V and 0 from J, leaving 14 bases between them. This CDR3 spans 15 amino acids. The CDR3 is CASSPVEDNSYEQYF. The CDR3 DNA reads TGTGCCAGCAGTCCCGTAGAGGATAACTCCTACGAGCAGTACTTC.

This clonotype was counted once. The chain uses TRBV19 and TRBJ2-2; 10 nucleotides match TRBD2. Germline assignment: CDR1 LNHDA and CDR2 SQIVND (reference sequence). This CDR3 has 17 residues. J was trimmed by 7 bases and V by 5 bases; bases with no gene match: 13. Here the CDR3 reads CASSLLAGGLNGGELFF. As DNA, the CDR3 is TGTGCCAGTAGTTTATTAGCGGGAGGCCTGAACGGCGGGGAGCTGTTTTTT.

There are a few counts of this clonotype. The chain recombines TRBV5-1 with TRBJ2-3, with 10 bases aligning to TRBD2. Unmatched junction bases numbered 5, after V lost 0 bases and J lost 4 bases. CDR1 and CDR2 from the germline V gene are SGHRS and YFSETQ. The CDR3 totals 16 residues. The CDR3 spells CASSLVASGSADTQYF. In DNA form, the CDR3 reads TGCGCCAGCAGCTTGGTGGCTAGCGGGAGCGCAGATACGCAGTATTTT.

This clonotype is labeled as medium-sized. Written as DNA, the CDR3 is TGCAGCGTTGATTTCTCGGAAACCAAAAACATTCAGTACTTC. This encodes CSVDFSETKNIQYF. The rearrangement uses TRBV29-1 and TRBJ2-4; D remains unclear. The ends were cut back, 3 bases at V and 2 bases at J, with 11 bases in the middle. The CDR3 contains 14 residues. Germline assignment: CDR1 SQVTM and CDR2 ANQGSEA.

CDR3: CASSDLRDRRSYQPQHF. The DNA of the CDR3 is TGTGCCAGCAGTGACTTGAGGGACAGGCGGTCCTATCAGCCCCAGCATTTT. The chain links TRBV6-2 or TRBV6-3 to TRBJ1-5, with 8 bases lining up with TRBD1. This CDR3 comprises 17 residues. The germline V gene encodes CDR1 MNHEY and CDR2 SVGEGT. V was pared by 5 bases and J by 5 bases, with 14 bases of the junction left unmatched.

Regarding this clonotype: This sequence may be a read error, since a much larger clone differs from it by one base. No conserved phenylalanine or tryptophan ends this CDR3, so it is likely a read error. The chain couples TRBV18 to TRBJ2-1, with D perhaps matching TRBD1 or TRBD2 (5 bases each). The CDR3 runs to 15 residues. The V end lost 5 bases, the J end lost 1 base, and 12 bases lay between the germline ends. The V gene's germline CDR1 is KGHSH and CDR2 LQKENI. For the CDR3, the DNA is TGTGCCAGCTCATCGGACACGGGGTCCTACAATGAGCAGTTCTTA. It specifies CASSSDTGSYNEQFL.

On this clonotype: A read error may explain this, as a much larger clone is one base away. The chain carries TRBV29-1 and TRBJ1-2, with D unresolved. CDR1 and CDR2 from the germline V gene are SQVTM and ANQGSEA. The ends were cut back, 3 bases at V and 5 bases at J, with 19 bases in the middle. The CDR3 has 15 amino acids. CDR3 protein: CSVEGSIGRRYGYTF. As DNA, the CDR3 is TGCAGCGTTGAGGGCTCGATAGGGAGGCGGTATGGCTACACCTTC.

V usage is TRBV20-1 and J usage is TRBJ2-7, with D possibly being TRBD2 (5 bases). The CDR3 loop spans 15 amino acids. The V and J ends lost 6 bases and 2 bases respectively, with 20 bases between them. CDR1 is DFQATT and CDR2 is SNEGSKA in the germline V gene (reference sequence). The CDR3 protein is CSAFPGELKPYEQYF. CDR3 DNA sequence: TGCAGTGCGTTCCCCGGGGAGCTTAAACCCTACGAGCAGTACTTC.

This clonotype was found once. The CDR3 does not close with the conserved phenylalanine or tryptophan, likely indicating a read error. Here the CDR3 DNA reads TGTGCCAGCAGCTTAGCGCACAGGGCGTCAACCCCAGCTTTCTCT. Amino acids: CASSLAHRASTPAFS. The chain links TRBV7-9 to TRBJ1-1, with a tentative D call TRBD1 (6 bases). CDR1 and CDR2 (germline): SEHNR, FQNEAQ (reference sequence). Trimming left V 0 bases short and J 10 bases short, with 18 bases between. The length of the CDR3 is 15 residues.

This clonotype was detected a few times. This chain uses TRBV6-1 with TRBJ1-5, with a tentative D call TRBD1 (5 bases). This CDR3 is 15 amino acids long. Trimming removed 2 bases at V and 6 bases at J, with 14 bases between. CDR1 is MNHNS, CDR2 SASEGT, per germline. The CDR3 DNA sequence: TGTGCCAGCAGTGAACCACCGGGACCCAGTCAGCCCCAGCATTTT. Its protein is CASSEPPGPSQPQHF.

The rearrangement uses TRBV11-1 and TRBJ1-2; D is ambiguous. The V and J ends lost 5 bases and 2 bases respectively, with 12 bases between them. This CDR3 is 14 amino acids long. The germline V gene has CDR1 SGHAT and CDR2 FQDESV (reference sequence). The CDR3 sequence is CASSPRPPNYGYTF. The CDR3 DNA sequence: TGTGCCAGCAGCCCTCGACCTCCAAACTATGGCTACACCTTC.

This clonotype was recorded many times. The V gene is TRBV30, the J gene TRBJ1-1; 9 bases match TRBD1. The CDR3 is made up of 15 amino acids. Germline-derived CDR1 and CDR2 are GTSNPN and SVGIG (reference sequence). V was clipped by 2 bases and J by 0 bases; unmatched bases: 4. CDR3 region: CAWSRGTGMNTEAFF. DNA of the CDR3: TGTGCCTGGAGTAGGGGGACAGGGATGAACACTGAAGCTTTCTTT.

The chain couples TRBV18 to TRBJ2-5; D is ambiguous. The CDR3 runs 15 residues. The V end was cut by 3 bases, the J end by 5 bases, with 16 bases between. The germline CDR1 and CDR2 sequences are KGHSH and LQKENI. CDR3 region: CASSPDLWVRETQYF. DNA of the CDR3: TGTGCCAGCTCACCGGACCTCTGGGTCCGGGAGACCCAGTACTTC.

In this sample, this clonotype turned up many times. The V and J genes are TRBV5-5 and TRBJ2-7; D is unclear. Trimming pared 0 bases from V and 2 bases from J, leaving 6 bases between. Germline loops: CDR1 SGHKS, CDR2 YYEKEE (reference sequence). The CDR3 extends over 13 amino acids. This CDR3 reads CASSLEVAYEQYF. Written as DNA, the CDR3 is TGTGCCAGCAGCTTGGAGGTGGCCTACGAGCAGTACTTC.

By share of the sample, this clonotype is medium-sized. This rearrangement joins TRBV19 to TRBJ2-1; D might be TRBD2 (5 bases). The CDR3 extends over 14 amino acids. CDR1 is LNHDA and CDR2 is SQIVND in the germline V gene (reference sequence). Trimming removed 3 bases from V and 9 bases from J, with 15 bases in between. CDR3 sequence: CASSITWRQGEQFF. The CDR3, as DNA: TGTGCCAGTAGTATCACCTGGAGGCAAGGTGAGCAGTTCTTC.

V is TRBV6-2 or TRBV6-3 and J is TRBJ2-7; 9 bases map to TRBD1. Trimming took 5 bases from V and 3 from J; bases not matched to a gene: 8. The V gene's germline CDR1 is MNHEY and CDR2 SVGEGT. CDR3 length: 15 residues. CDR3 bases: TGTGCCAGCAGTGCCACCGGGACAGGGAACTACGAGCAGTACTTC. Protein: CASSATGTGNYEQYF.

The chain recombines TRBV10-3 with TRBJ2-3; a possible D gene is TRBD1 (6 bases). Germline V lookup: CDR1 ENHRY, CDR2 SYGVKD. Trimming removed 7 bases from V and 0 bases from J, with 14 bases in between. The CDR3 has 15 residues. The CDR3 bases are TGTGCCATCACCCCAGGACAGACGAGCACAGATACGCAGTATTTT. Translation gives CAITPGQTSTDTQYF.

V usage is TRBV6-5 and J usage is TRBJ1-1; TRBD1 matches 7 bases. The CDR3 length is 13 residues. CDR1 MNHEY and CDR2 SVGAGI come from the germline V gene. The V and J ends lost 2 bases and 10 bases, in that order; junction bases with no gene match: 7. CDR3 in amino acids: CASSYLRQGPAFF. CDR3 nucleotides: TGTGCCAGCAGTTACCTCCGACAGGGCCCAGCTTTCTTT.